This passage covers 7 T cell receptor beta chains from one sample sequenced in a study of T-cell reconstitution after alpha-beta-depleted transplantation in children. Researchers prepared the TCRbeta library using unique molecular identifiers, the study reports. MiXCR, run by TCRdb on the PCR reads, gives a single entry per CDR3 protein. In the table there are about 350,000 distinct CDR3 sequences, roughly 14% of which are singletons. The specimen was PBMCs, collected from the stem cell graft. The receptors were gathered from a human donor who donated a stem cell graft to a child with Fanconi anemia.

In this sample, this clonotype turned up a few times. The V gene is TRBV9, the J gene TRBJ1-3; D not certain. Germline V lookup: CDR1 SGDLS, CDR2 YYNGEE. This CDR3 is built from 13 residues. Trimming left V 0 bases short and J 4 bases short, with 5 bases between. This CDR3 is CASSVGRGNTIYF. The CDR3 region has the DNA TGTGCCAGCAGCGTAGGGAGAGGAAACACCATATATTTT.

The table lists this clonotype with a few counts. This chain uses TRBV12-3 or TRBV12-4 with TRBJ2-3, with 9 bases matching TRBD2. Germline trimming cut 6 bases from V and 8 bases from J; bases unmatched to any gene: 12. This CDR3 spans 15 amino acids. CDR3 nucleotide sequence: TGTGCCAGCAGAAGACTAGCGGTTGGGGGTGGTACGCAGTATTTT. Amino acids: CASRRLAVGGGTQYF.

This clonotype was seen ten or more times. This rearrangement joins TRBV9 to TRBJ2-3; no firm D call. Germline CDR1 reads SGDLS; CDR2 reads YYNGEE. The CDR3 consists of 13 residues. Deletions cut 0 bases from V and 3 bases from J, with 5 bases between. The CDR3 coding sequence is TGTGCCAGCAGCGTAGGGGTAACAGATACGCAGTATTTT. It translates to CASSVGVTDTQYF.

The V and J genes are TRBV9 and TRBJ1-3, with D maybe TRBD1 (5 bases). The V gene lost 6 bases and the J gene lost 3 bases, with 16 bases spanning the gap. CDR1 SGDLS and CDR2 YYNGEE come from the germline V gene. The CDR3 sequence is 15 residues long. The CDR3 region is CASTPSGVNGNTIYF. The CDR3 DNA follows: TGTGCCAGCACCCCGTCGGGGGTCAATGGAAACACCATATATTTT.

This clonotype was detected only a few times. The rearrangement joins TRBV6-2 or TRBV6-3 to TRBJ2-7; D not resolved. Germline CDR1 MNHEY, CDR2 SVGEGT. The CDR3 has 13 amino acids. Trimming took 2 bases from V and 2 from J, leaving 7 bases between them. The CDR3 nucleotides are TGTGCCAGCAGTTACAACAGCCCCTACGAGCAGTACTTC. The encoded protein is CASSYNSPYEQYF.

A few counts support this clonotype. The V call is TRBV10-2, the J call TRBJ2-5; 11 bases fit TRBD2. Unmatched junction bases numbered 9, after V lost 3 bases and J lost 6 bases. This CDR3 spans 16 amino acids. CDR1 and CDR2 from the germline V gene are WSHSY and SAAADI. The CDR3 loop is CASSDLAGGPLKTQYF. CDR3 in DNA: TGCGCCAGCAGTGATCTAGCGGGGGGACCCCTGAAGACCCAGTACTTC.

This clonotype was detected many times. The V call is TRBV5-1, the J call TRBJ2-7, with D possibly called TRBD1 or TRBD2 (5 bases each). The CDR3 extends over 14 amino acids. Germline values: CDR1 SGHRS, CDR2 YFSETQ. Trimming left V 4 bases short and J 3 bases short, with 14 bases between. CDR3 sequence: CASSPGTDNYEQYV. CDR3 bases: TGCGCCAGCAGCCCAGGGACGGACAACTACGAGCAGTACGTC.